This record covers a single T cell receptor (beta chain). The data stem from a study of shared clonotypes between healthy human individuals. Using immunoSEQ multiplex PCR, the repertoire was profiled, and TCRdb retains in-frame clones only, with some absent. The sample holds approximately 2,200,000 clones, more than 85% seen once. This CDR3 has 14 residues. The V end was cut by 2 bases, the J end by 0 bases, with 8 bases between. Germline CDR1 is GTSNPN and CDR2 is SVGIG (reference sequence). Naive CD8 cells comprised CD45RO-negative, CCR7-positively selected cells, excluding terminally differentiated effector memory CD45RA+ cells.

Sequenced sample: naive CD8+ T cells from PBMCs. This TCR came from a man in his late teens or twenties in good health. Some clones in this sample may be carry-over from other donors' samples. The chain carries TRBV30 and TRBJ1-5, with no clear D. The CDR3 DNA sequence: TGTGCCTGGAGTCATCAGACTAGCAATCAGCCCCAGCATTTT. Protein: CAWSHQTSNQPQHF.